This TCR beta chain was identified during a study of blood T cells in healthy people across ages (dated by TCRdb to the mid-2010s). The study in broad terms: In model experiments, template switching captured roughly one uniquely barcoded TCR beta cDNA molecule for every two T cells. Donors were grouped into four age groups: young (average roughly 15 years), middle-aged (39), aged (around 56) and long-lived (just over 80). To avoid experimental bias, donors of different ages were spread randomly across the sequencing lanes. Using the same blood draw, the study looked at two additional independent replicas of 1 million unique cDNA reads for two donors, one aged 18 to 29 and the other aged 80 or older. To track age-related changes in TCR beta repertoire diversity, the study relied on deep sequencing normalized with unique cDNA molecular identifiers.

On the study overall, not on this receptor specifically: Because profiling used bulk unsorted PBMCs, naive and antigen-experienced compartments could not be compared conclusively. Compared with the aged group, the long-lived group had more naive CD4+ T cells, fewer expanded clones and increased TCR diversity, a pattern suggesting age selection. Observed TCR beta diversity per million T cells fell roughly linearly with age, and a significant reduction was already apparent by age about 43. The CMV infection status of donors was not known, potentially confounding age-related changes in expanded clonotypes. There was a strong correlation between observed TCR beta diversity and the percentage of naive T cells measured by flow cytometry. Estimates of total diversity from one million sequenced T cells were regarded as lower bounds and underestimates.

The donors were under 40 Caucasian individuals from Russia, aged roughly 6 to 90 years, who were systemically healthy. Each donor gave ten milliliters of peripheral blood, collected into EDTA-treated Vacutainer tubes. PBMCs were isolated by Ficoll-Paque density-gradient centrifugation, with at least 6.5 million obtained per sample. Total RNA, at least 6 micrograms per sample, was extracted from PBMCs with Trizol reagent. The percentages of naive CD45RAhigh/CD27high T cells were determined by flow cytometry on a PBMC aliquot from every donor. CDR1 and CDR2 were assigned from the germline V gene (reference sequence) as LGHDT and YNNKEL. V gives up 1 base and J gives up 4 bases, and the segment between their germline ends measures 10 bases. The CDR3 runs 15 residues from the cysteine to the phenylalanine. Here the CDR3 DNA is all that survives: 45 bases in frame from base 1. About this clonotype: The antigen it recognizes is unknown. The input lacks base qualities; no much larger clone sits a single base away.

The library was generated by 5' RACE. The data were produced on an Illumina HiSeq 2500. A second 7 to 11 cycle PCR used a sample-barcoded 5' primer and a J-beta primer mix. A template-switch 5' adaptor carrying 12 random nucleotides introduced a unique molecular identifier onto each TCR beta cDNA molecule. Each sample yielded at least 3 million CDR3-containing paired-end reads. First-strand cDNA was synthesized from all RNA with the Mint cDNA synthesis kit, primed by a TRBC-specific oligonucleotide. Following uracil-DNA glycosylase treatment, all cDNA underwent a first 18-cycle PCR with the universal primers M1SS and BC2_uni_R. In the authors' own workflow: Each sample was normalized by randomly selecting 1 million high-quality reads, each carrying a distinct molecular identifier. Reads sharing molecular identifiers were discarded rather than binned into consensus sequences. MiTCR, with a Q25 quality threshold and the strictest error-elimination algorithm, was used for CDR3 identification, clonotype clustering and error correction. A nonparametric unseen species model using Euler transformation provided a lower-bound estimate of total TCR beta diversity. TCRdb ran its own pipeline on the public reads, namely fastp trimming at Q25 and MiXCR clone calling, and kept in-frame beta chains. All rows with the same CDR3 protein become a single entry with the most common DNA and genes. For this entry, the V and J calls and clone size follow TCRdb and not the study's own pipeline. In all, the sample holds 1,500,000 or so distinct CDR3 sequences, and approximately 59% of those were seen once. The leading ten clones occupy 6.5% to 8% of the sample.

The specimen was blood. The TCR was taken from a man younger than 35 in good health. This sequence uses TRBV3-1 and TRBJ2-2; no D gene can be assigned with confidence. The CDR3 reads CASSQVLGSTGELFF. The nucleotide sequence is TGTGCCAGCAGCCAAGTTCTCGGCAGCACCGGGGAGCTGTTTTTT. Where the CDR3 stops, the reference TRBV3-1 and TRBJ2-2 genes take over; the full variable domain is DTAVSQTPKYLVTQMGNDKSIKCEQNLGHDTMYWYKQDSKKFLKIMFSYNNKELIINETVPNRFSPKSPDKAHLNLHINSLELGDSAVYFCASSQVLGSTGELFFGEGSRLTVL.